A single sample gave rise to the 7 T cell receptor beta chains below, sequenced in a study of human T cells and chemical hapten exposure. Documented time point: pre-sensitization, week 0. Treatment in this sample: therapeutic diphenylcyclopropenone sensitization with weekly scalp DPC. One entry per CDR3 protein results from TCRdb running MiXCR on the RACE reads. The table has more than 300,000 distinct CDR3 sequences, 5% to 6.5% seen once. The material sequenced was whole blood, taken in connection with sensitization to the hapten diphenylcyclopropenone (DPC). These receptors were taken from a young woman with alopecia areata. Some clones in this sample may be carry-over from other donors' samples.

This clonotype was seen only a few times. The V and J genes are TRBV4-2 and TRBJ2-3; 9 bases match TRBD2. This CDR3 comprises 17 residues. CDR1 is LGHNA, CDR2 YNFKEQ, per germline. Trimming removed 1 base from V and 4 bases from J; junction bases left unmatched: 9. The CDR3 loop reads CASSQVGGGGASDTQYF. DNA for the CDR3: TGTGCCAGCAGCCAAGTCGGAGGCGGGGGGGCCTCAGATACGCAGTATTTT.

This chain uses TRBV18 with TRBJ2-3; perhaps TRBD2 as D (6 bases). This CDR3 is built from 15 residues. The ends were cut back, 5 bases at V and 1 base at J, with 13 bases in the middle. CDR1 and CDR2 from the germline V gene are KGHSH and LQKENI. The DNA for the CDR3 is TGTGCCAGCTCATCCCAAGGGACTCGCACAGATACGCAGTATTTT. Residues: CASSSQGTRTDTQYF.

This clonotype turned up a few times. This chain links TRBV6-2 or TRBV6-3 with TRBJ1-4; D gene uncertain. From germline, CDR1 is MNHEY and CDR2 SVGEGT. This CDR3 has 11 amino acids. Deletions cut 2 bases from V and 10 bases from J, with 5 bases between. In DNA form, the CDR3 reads TGTGCCAGCAGTTACGATGGAAAACTGTTTTTT. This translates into CASSYDGKLFF.

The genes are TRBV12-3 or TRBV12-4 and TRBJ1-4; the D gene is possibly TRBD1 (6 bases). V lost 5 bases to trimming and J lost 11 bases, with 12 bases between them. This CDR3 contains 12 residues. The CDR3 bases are TGTGCCAGCAGTAACCAGGACAGTAAACTGTTTTTT. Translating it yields CASSNQDSKLFF.

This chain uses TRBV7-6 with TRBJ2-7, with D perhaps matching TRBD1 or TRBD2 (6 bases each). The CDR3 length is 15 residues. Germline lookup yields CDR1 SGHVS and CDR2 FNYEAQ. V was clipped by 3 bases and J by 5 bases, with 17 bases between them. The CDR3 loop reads CASSLLGEDSHEQYF. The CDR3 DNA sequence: TGTGCCAGCAGCTTGTTAGGGGAGGACAGCCACGAGCAGTACTTC.

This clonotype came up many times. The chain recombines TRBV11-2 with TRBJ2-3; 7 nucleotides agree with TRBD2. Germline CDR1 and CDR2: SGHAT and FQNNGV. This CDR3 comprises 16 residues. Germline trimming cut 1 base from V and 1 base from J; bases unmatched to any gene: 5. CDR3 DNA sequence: TGTGCCAGCAGCTTAGTTCGCCTAGCGGGCACAGATACGCAGTATTTT. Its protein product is CASSLVRLAGTDTQYF.

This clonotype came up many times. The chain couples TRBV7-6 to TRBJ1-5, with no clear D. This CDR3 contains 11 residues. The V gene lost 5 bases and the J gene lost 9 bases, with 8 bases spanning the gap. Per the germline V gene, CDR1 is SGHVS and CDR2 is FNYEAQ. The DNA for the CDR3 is TGTGCCAGCAGCCACCGTGGGCCCCAGCATTTT. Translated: CASSHRGPQHF.